Listed below are T cell receptor beta chains from one sample, sequenced in a study of cytomegalovirus exposure and HLA in healthy donors. Measured with immunoSEQ multiplex PCR; TCRdb has only the in-frame clones, and not every one. The sample contains some 250,000 clones, over 70% of which appear only once. Sequencing was performed on PBMCs. The receptors originated from a woman aged 55-75 years in good health and CMV-seropositive. The CDR3 runs from the conserved cysteine through the conserved F or W. D genes are given only for firm matches. Clone sizes are given selectively: once, few, many, or a class where the clone is expanded.

>TRBV5-1|TRBD2|TRBJ2-7|-
TGCGCCAGCAGCCTCAGGACTAGCGGGATCTACGAGCAGTACTTC
CASSLRTSGIYEQYF
>TRBV2|-|TRBJ2-7|once
TGTGCCAGCAGGGGGGGTCCCCCGAGGACGTACGAGCAGTACTTC
CASRGGPPRTYEQYF
>TRBV4-1|TRBD2|TRBJ2-7|-
TGCGCCAGCAGCCAACTTGGACTAGCGGGAGACGAGCAGTACTTC
CASSQLGLAGDEQYF
>TRBV5-1|-|TRBJ1-2|-
TGCGCCAGCAGCTCGGGGGGGGCTCAAGTAGTCTATGGCTACACCTTC
CASSSGGAQVVYGYTF
>TRBV29-1|TRBD1|TRBJ1-1|-
TGCAGCGCGTCCAGGGGGCAAAGGACTGAAGCTTTCTTT
CSASRGQRTEAFF
>TRBV5-1|-|TRBJ2-3|-
TGCGCCAGCAGCTTAGGAGGACTAACAAAAGATACGCAGTATTTT
CASSLGGLTKDTQYF
>TRBV2|-|TRBJ1-2|-
TGTGCCAGCACCGAAGACCCAGGGTGGGATAACTATGGCTACACCTTC
CASTEDPGWDNYGYTF
>TRBV6-1|-|TRBJ1-1|-
TGTGCCAGCAGGGGTGGGGCAGGAGTGAACACTGAAGCTTTCTTT
CASRGGAGVNTEAFF
>TRBV5-3|-|TRBJ2-7|-
TGTGCCAGAAGCTTGCTGGAGGTCCGCTACTCCTACGAGCAGTACTTC
CARSLLEVRYSYEQYF
>TRBV28|TRBD1|TRBJ2-6|-
TGTGCCAGCAGCACGGGACAGATTTTCTCTGGGGCCAACGTCCTGACTTTC
CASSTGQIFSGANVLTF
>TRBV5-3|-|TRBJ1-3|-
TGTGCCAGAAGCTGTTGGGGGGCTGGAAACACCATATATTTT
CARSCWGAGNTIYF
>TRBV5-1|-|TRBJ2-7|once
TGCGCCAGCAGCTTGGGTCCGGGAAGCTCCTACGGGCAGTACTTC
CASSLGPGSSYGQYF
>TRBV4-1|-|TRBJ2-7|-
TGCGCCAGCAGCCAATGGGGGGAGTGGGGCTACGAGCAGTACTTC
CASSQWGEWGYEQYF
>TRBV6-6|TRBD2|TRBJ2-1|-
TGTGCCAGCAGTGTAGCGGGAGGGCCGACTGAGCAGTTCTTC
CASSVAGGPTEQFF
>TRBV27|-|TRBJ1-1|-
TGTGCCAGCAGTCGCGAGCAGGGGAACACTGAAGCTTTCTTT
CASSREQGNTEAFF
>TRBV7-6|TRBD1|TRBJ1-2|-
TGTGCCAGCAGCGGACAGGGAGGGTATGGCTACACCTTC
CASSGQGGYGYTF
>TRBV2|TRBD1|TRBJ1-1|-
TGTGCCAGCAGTGGGCGACAGGGGGTGGACACTGAAGCTTTCTTT
CASSGRQGVDTEAFF
>TRBV5-1|TRBD2|TRBJ2-7|-
TGCGCCAGCAGCTTGGCCGAGGGACTAGCCGACGAGCAGTACTTC
CASSLAEGLADEQYF
>TRBV5-4|-|TRBJ2-1|-
TGTGCCAGCAGCTTGGGGGGAGATGAGCAGTTCTTC
CASSLGGDEQFF
>TRBV7-2|-|TRBJ2-7|-
TGTGCCAGCAGCTTACCAGGACAGTCCTCCTACGAGCAGTACTTC
CASSLPGQSSYEQYF
>TRBV7-2|-|TRBJ2-1|-
TGTGCCAGCAGCTCCCCAGCGGGCCACAATGAGCAGTTCTTC
CASSSPAGHNEQFF
>TRBV6-1|TRBD1|TRBJ1-5|-
TGTGCCAGCAGCGCTGGACAGGGAGGACAGCCCCAGCATTTT
CASSAGQGGQPQHF
>TRBV7-9|TRBD1|TRBJ2-7|-
TGTGCCAGCAGCCATGGGACAGGGGTCGACTACGAGCAGTACTTC
CASSHGTGVDYEQYF
>TRBV19|TRBD2|TRBJ2-2|-
TGTGCCAGTAGTAAGGAAGGACTAGTCGTAGACACCGGGGAGCTGTTTTTT
CASSKEGLVVDTGELFF
>TRBV9|-|TRBJ1-2|-
TGTGCCAGCAGCGGGGGAGGGACCTATGGCTACACCTTC
CASSGGGTYGYTF
>TRBV27|-|TRBJ2-7|-
TGTGCCAGCAGACGGGGCGGGGCAGGGTGGTCTGGCGAGCAGTACTTC
CASRRGGAGWSGEQYF
>TRBV4-1|-|TRBJ1-1|-
TGCGCCAGCAGCCAGGAGGGGGAGGGCGGCACTGAAGCTTTCTTT
CASSQEGEGGTEAFF
>TRBV5-6|-|TRBJ1-4|-
TGTGCCAGCAGCAAGTACAGGGCTAATGAAAAACTGTTTTTT
CASSKYRANEKLFF
>TRBV5-6|TRBD1|TRBJ1-2|-
TGTGCCAGCAGCTTAGGACAGGGTGGGAACTATGGCTACACCTTC
CASSLGQGGNYGYTF
>TRBV12-5|TRBD2|TRBJ2-5|-
TGTGCTAGTGGTTTGGTACGGGCTAGCGGGATCATTCAAGAGACCCAGTACTTC
CASGLVRASGIIQETQYF
>TRBV10-1|TRBD2|TRBJ2-1|-
TGCGCCAGCAGTGCCCCGAAAACTAGCGGGAGGGTCAGCTCCTACAATGAGCAGTTCTTC
CASSAPKTSGRVSSYNEQFF
>TRBV7-9|-|TRBJ2-2|-
TGTTCCAGCAGCTCGCCCTCCGACAGACCCCAGAACACCGGGGAGCTGTTTTTT
CSSSSPSDRPQNTGELFF
>TRBV6-5|TRBD1|TRBJ2-1|-
TGTGCCAGCAGTCAGGCGACAGGGTCGCTTTTCTTC
CASSQATGSLFF
>TRBV28|-|TRBJ1-5|few
TGTGCCAGCAGTTTACAGGGCCCTAGCAATCAGCCCCAGCATTTT
CASSLQGPSNQPQHF
>TRBV16|TRBD1|TRBJ2-7|-
TGTGCCAGCAGCCGGGACAGGGGAGACGAGCAGTACTTC
CASSRDRGDEQYF
>TRBV29-1|TRBD2|TRBJ2-1|-
TGCAGCGTTGAAGATATAACTAGCGGGAGGCAATACAATGAGCAGTTCTTC
CSVEDITSGRQYNEQFF
>TRBV29-1|TRBD2|TRBJ2-1|few
TGCAGCGTCAAAAGTCCGGGAGGGGGGCCTGAATTCTTC
CSVKSPGGGPEFF
>TRBV5-1|-|TRBJ1-1|-
TGCGCCAGCAGCTTGTGGGGGACTACAGCGATGAACACTGAAGCTTTCTTT
CASSLWGTTAMNTEAFF
>TRBV29-1|-|TRBJ2-1|-
TGCAGCACTAGACAGGCCGCAAATGAGCAGTTCTTC
CSTRQAANEQFF
>TRBV6-5|TRBD1|TRBJ1-1|-
TGTGCCAGCAGTTTTCAGGGGGCTTCTGAAGCTTTCTTT
CASSFQGASEAFF
>TRBV7-9|TRBD1|TRBJ1-1|-
TGTGCCAGCAGCTTCCAGGGGGTAGGAGTCACTGAAGCTTTCTTT
CASSFQGVGVTEAFF
>TRBV27|-|TRBJ1-2|once
TGTGCCAGCAGCGGGGGGGTTAACTATGGCTACACCTTC
CASSGGVNYGYTF
>TRBV6-5|-|TRBJ2-7|-
TGTGCCAGCAAGGACAGCCTTCGTCGCAACGAGCAGTACTTC
CASKDSLRRNEQYF
>TRBV30|-|TRBJ1-1|-
TGTGCCTGGAGGGGAGTGAACACTGAAGCTTTCTTT
CAWRGVNTEAFF
>TRBV2|TRBD1|TRBJ1-1|-
TGTGCCAGCAGGGAACGGACAGGGGCGAACACTGAAGCTTTCTTT
CASRERTGANTEAFF
>TRBV7-3|-|TRBJ2-6|-
TGTGCCAGCAGCCCTGAGGGGGGGATCTCTGGGGCCAACGTCCTGACTTTC
CASSPEGGISGANVLTF
>TRBV9|-|TRBJ2-2|-
TGTGCCAGCAGCTCGAGTTTAGTTACCAACACCGGGGAGCTGTTTTTT
CASSSSLVTNTGELFF
>TRBV18|TRBD2|TRBJ2-5|-
TGTGCCAGCTCACCCCCGGGAGGGGGGCAAGAGACCCAGTACTTC
CASSPPGGGQETQYF
>TRBV11-1|TRBD1|TRBJ1-2|-
TGTGCCAGCAGCTTTGGGGGACAGGGAAGTGGCTACACCTTC
CASSFGGQGSGYTF
>TRBV2|TRBD1|TRBJ1-3|-
TGTGCCAGCAGTACGGACAGGGGGGTAAACACCATATATTTT
CASSTDRGVNTIYF
>TRBV10-3|-|TRBJ2-1|-
TGTGCCATCAGTGAGTCTCATAGCACGGGGGATGAGCAGTTCTTC
CAISESHSTGDEQFF
>TRBV5-1|TRBD1|TRBJ1-4|-
TGCGCCAGCAGCTTGGGGGACAGACGTAATGAAAAACTGTTTTTT
CASSLGDRRNEKLFF
>TRBV9|-|TRBJ1-1|-
TGTGCCAGCAGCGTATTAAGCATGAACACTGAAGCTTTCTTT
CASSVLSMNTEAFF
>TRBV9|TRBD2|TRBJ2-1|-
TGTGCCAGCAGCGAGGGACTAGCGGGCTACAATGAGCAGTTCTTC
CASSEGLAGYNEQFF
>TRBV28|-|TRBJ1-1|-
TGTGCCAGCAGGCTACAGGGTTGGACTGAAGCTTTCTTT
CASRLQGWTEAFF